The sequence of this T cell receptor beta chain was determined in a study of CD8 T cells in ankylosing spondylitis. Study findings and constraints: Some motif variants had been reported before (in reactive arthritis synovial fluid and blood).

MiXCR, run by TCRdb on the 5' RACE reads, gives a single entry per CDR3 protein. Here the sample spans some 87,000 distinct CDR3 sequences, 8.8% being singletons. The V gene lost 8 bases and the J gene lost 0 bases, with 14 bases spanning the gap. The length of the CDR3 is 14 residues. Per the germline V gene, CDR1 is MNHNS and CDR2 is SASEGT. Of note for this clonotype: Its matching antigen is unknown.

The material sequenced was blood, either unsorted or a sorted T cell fraction (not recorded which). This sequence joins TRBV6-1 and TRBJ2-7, with D maybe TRBD1 (6 bases). The clonotype comes from a male donor with ankylosing spondylitis or in good health (not recorded which). CDR3 region: CASSDSFYSYEQYF. CDR3 bases: TGTGCCAGCTCGGACAGCTTCTACTCCTACGAGCAGTACTTC.